These 19 T cell receptor beta chains came from one sample sequenced in a study of vaccination effects on CD4 cells after COVID-19. Subsequent to less than 13 days of culture, CD4+ T cells were isolated. No antigen is known for these receptors. Method: immunoSEQ multiplex PCR; TCRdb's copy keeps in-frame clones and lacks some. Of over 45,000 clones listed, approximately 80% are singletons. The sequencing used CD4+ T cells from PBMCs cultured without peptide, collected before COVID-19 vaccination. The receptor set was obtained from a human donor who received a COVID-19 vaccine.

This clone was picked up one time. The genes are TRBV7-8 and TRBJ1-2; 7 bases align to TRBD1. J gave up 6 bases and V 5 bases, and 12 bases lay outside the gene matches. CDR3 size: 15 residues. CDR1 and CDR2 from the germline V gene are SGHVS and FQNEAQ. CDR3 in DNA: TGTGCCAGCAGCCAAACCGGGACAGATGTTCATGGCTACACCTTC. It encodes CASSQTGTDVHGYTF.

V is TRBV10-1 and J is TRBJ2-1; 9 bases are shared with TRBD2. Germline V gene lookup returns CDR1 WNHNN and CDR2 SYGVQD (reference sequence). This CDR3 spans 14 amino acids. J gave up 7 bases and V 5 bases, and 6 bases lay outside the gene matches. CDR3 nucleotides: TGCGCCAGCAGTCCTAGCGGGGCAAGGAATGAGCAGTTCTTC. Amino acid sequence: CASSPSGARNEQFF.

This chain links TRBV2 with TRBJ1-2, with no clear D. This CDR3 is 13 amino acids long. CDR1 is SNHLY, CDR2 FYNNEI, per germline. With 0 bases removed from V and 10 bases from J, the gap between germline ends came to 12 bases. The CDR3 sequence is CASSEAMAVYYTF. The DNA of the CDR3 is TGTGCCAGCAGTGAAGCCATGGCGGTCTACTACACCTTC.

The J gene is TRBJ1-1, the V gene TRBV6-5; 8 nucleotides agree with TRBD1. Germline assignment: CDR1 MNHEY and CDR2 SVGAGI. Trimming removed 4 bases from V and 4 bases from J; junction bases left unmatched: 5. The CDR3 has 14 residues. The CDR3 sequence: CASSFGQGSTEAFF. For the CDR3, the DNA is TGTGCCAGCAGTTTTGGACAGGGCAGCACTGAAGCTTTCTTT.

The chain employs TRBV6-4 and TRBJ1-1; D uncertain. The length of the CDR3 is 13 residues. Trimming removed 0 bases at V and 3 bases at J, with 5 bases between. Per the germline V gene, CDR1 is MRHNA and CDR2 is SNTAGT. The CDR3, as DNA: TGTGCCAGCAGTGACTCAGGCGACACTGAAGCTTTCTTT. This gives the protein CASSDSGDTEAFF.

The chain joins TRBV19 to TRBJ2-1; unclear D gene. The length of the CDR3 is 14 residues. V lost 2 bases and J 0 bases, leaving 5 bases between the germline ends. Germline V lookup: CDR1 LNHDA, CDR2 SQIVND (reference sequence). CDR3 nucleotides: TGTGCCAGTAGTATACAGAGCTCCTACAATGAGCAGTTCTTC. Its translation: CASSIQSSYNEQFF.

This chain joins TRBV5-1 and TRBJ2-2, with a possible D match to TRBD1 (6 bases). There are 14 residues in the CDR3. Trimming stripped 1 base from V and 4 bases from J, with 8 bases between. The V gene's germline CDR1 is SGHRS and CDR2 YFSETQ. The CDR3 here is CASSLPGATGELFF. DNA of the CDR3: TGCGCCAGCAGCTTGCCAGGGGCCACCGGGGAGCTGTTTTTT.

This clone is classed as medium-sized. The rearrangement links TRBV27 to TRBJ1-2; TRBD1 matches at 12 bases. The germline gives CDR1 MNHEY, CDR2 SMNVEV (reference sequence). V shed 8 bases and J 5 bases; nucleotides not matched to a gene: 12. The CDR3 totals 16 residues. Written as DNA, the CDR3 is TGTGCCAGCCTACATTGGGGGACAGGGGGCAGGTATGGCTACACCTTC. It yields the protein CASLHWGTGGRYGYTF.

The chain recombines TRBV11-2 with TRBJ1-2; D is ambiguous. The CDR3 extends over 14 amino acids. Germline CDR1 and CDR2: SGHAT and FQNNGV. V was trimmed by 1 base and J by 5 bases, leaving 11 bases between them. CDR3 region: CASSLVSAGYGYTF. CDR3 in DNA: TGTGCCAGCAGCTTAGTGTCGGCAGGATATGGCTACACCTTC. Supplemented by reference TRBV11-2 and TRBJ1-2, the full variable domain reads EAGVAQSPRYKIIEKRQSVAFWCNPISGHATLYWYQQILGQGPKLLIQFQNNGVVDDSQLPKDRFSAERLKGVDSTLKIQPAKLEDSAVYLCASSLVSAGYGYTFGSGTRLTVV.

The chain couples TRBV5-5 to TRBJ1-1; a possible D gene is TRBD1 (6 bases). CDR1 is SGHKS and CDR2 is YYEKEE in the germline V gene (reference sequence). The V end was cut by 1 base, the J end by 2 bases, with 12 bases between. This CDR3 is built from 15 residues. CDR3 region: CASSLTGTLNTEAFF. The CDR3 bases are TGTGCCAGCAGCTTGACCGGGACACTTAACACTGAAGCTTTCTTT. Combining the CDR3 with reference TRBV5-5 and TRBJ1-1 gives the whole variable domain DAGVTQSPTHLIKTRGQQVTLRCSPISGHKSVSWYQQVLGQGPQFIFQYYEKEERGRGNFPDRFSARQFPNYSSELNVNALLLGDSALYLCASSLTGTLNTEAFFGQGTRLTVV.

The chain joins TRBV18 to TRBJ1-1; no definite D call. V was cut by 2 bases and J by 4 bases, with 8 bases left in between. This CDR3 region has 13 residues. Germline V gene data show CDR1 as KGHSH and CDR2 as LQKENI. The DNA of the CDR3 is TGTGCCAGCTCACCAGGGAGGTCCACTGAAGCTTTCTTT. Its protein is CASSPGRSTEAFF.

V and J are TRBV4-1 and TRBJ1-1, with D possibly TRBD1 on 5 matching bases. The length of the CDR3 is 17 residues. Trimming left V 1 base short and J 4 bases short, with 19 bases between. The germline V gene has CDR1 MGHRA and CDR2 YSYEKL. CDR3 coding DNA: TGCGCCAGCAGCCAAGGGAGAGTGGGGCAGATCGGCACTGAAGCTTTCTTT. Amino acids: CASSQGRVGQIGTEAFF.

The chain is built from TRBV5-6 and TRBJ2-3, with 8 bases fitting TRBD2. Losses at the gene ends were 0 bases for V and 5 bases for J; bases not matched to a gene: 5. The CDR3 runs 15 residues. Germline CDR1 is SGHDT and CDR2 is YYEEEE. The DNA of the CDR3 is TGTGCCAGCAGCTTGGGGCCGGGGGGGAGAGATACGCAGTATTTT. This sequence encodes CASSLGPGGRDTQYF. Complete variable domain (other parts from reference TRBV5-6 and TRBJ2-3): DAGVTQSPTHLIKTRGQQVTLRCSPKSGHDTVSWYQQALGQGPQFIFQYYEEEERQRGNFPDRFSGHQFPNYSSELNVNALLLGDSALYLCASSLGPGGRDTQYFGPGTRLTVL.

The rearrangement uses TRBV19 and TRBJ1-2, with TRBD1 identical over 10 bases. With 6 bases clipped from V and 6 bases from J, the junction kept 4 bases outside the gene matches. This CDR3 has 13 amino acids. Germline V gene data show CDR1 as LNHDA and CDR2 as SQIVND (reference sequence). The CDR3 here is CASRGQGFNGYTF. CDR3 bases: TGTGCCAGTAGGGGACAGGGGTTTAATGGCTACACCTTC.

CDR3 residues: CASSFTSSTDTQYF. The CDR3, as DNA: TGTGCCAGCAGTTTTACTAGTAGCACAGATACGCAGTATTTT. The rearrangement uses TRBV25-1 and TRBJ2-3; D is perhaps TRBD2 (5 bases). This CDR3 contains 14 residues. CDR1 MGHDK and CDR2 SYGVNS come from the germline V gene. Trimming removed 5 bases at V and 0 bases at J, with 9 bases between.

The chain combines TRBV4-1 with TRBJ2-5; D gene uncertain. The CDR3 length is 11 residues. CDR1 MGHRA and CDR2 YSYEKL come from the germline V gene. With 3 bases removed from V and 1 base from J, the gap between germline ends came to 0 bases. CDR3 loop: CASSHQETQYF. The CDR3 DNA sequence: TGCGCCAGCAGCCACCAAGAGACCCAGTACTTC.

The chain carries TRBV12-3 or TRBV12-4 and TRBJ2-7, with no clear D. The V gene lost 3 bases and the J gene lost 4 bases, with 10 bases spanning the gap. The CDR3 consists of 13 residues. The CDR3 region is CASSLVCLYEQYV. CDR3 sequence (DNA): TGTGCCAGCAGTTTGGTTTGCCTATACGAGCAGTACGTC.

To note about this clone: The same CDR3 can be traced to other DNA sequences in this sample. The rearrangement joins TRBV6-5 to TRBJ1-1; D is unresolved. CDR1 MNHEY and CDR2 SVGAGI come from the germline V gene. The ends were cut back, 0 bases at V and 1 base at J, with 3 bases in the middle. The CDR3 sequence is 13 residues long. CDR3 DNA: TGTGCCAGCAGTTACTCTGAGAACACTGAAGCTTTCTTT. Translated: CASSYSENTEAFF.

In this sample, this clone turned up a few times. The CDR3 bases are TGTGCCAGCATGGGCCTTAGGAACACTGAAGCTTTCTTT. The encoded protein is CASMGLRNTEAFF. This chain uses TRBV12-3 or TRBV12-4 with TRBJ1-1; D call uncertain. This CDR3 comprises 13 residues. V was pared by 7 bases and J by 1 base, with 10 bases between.